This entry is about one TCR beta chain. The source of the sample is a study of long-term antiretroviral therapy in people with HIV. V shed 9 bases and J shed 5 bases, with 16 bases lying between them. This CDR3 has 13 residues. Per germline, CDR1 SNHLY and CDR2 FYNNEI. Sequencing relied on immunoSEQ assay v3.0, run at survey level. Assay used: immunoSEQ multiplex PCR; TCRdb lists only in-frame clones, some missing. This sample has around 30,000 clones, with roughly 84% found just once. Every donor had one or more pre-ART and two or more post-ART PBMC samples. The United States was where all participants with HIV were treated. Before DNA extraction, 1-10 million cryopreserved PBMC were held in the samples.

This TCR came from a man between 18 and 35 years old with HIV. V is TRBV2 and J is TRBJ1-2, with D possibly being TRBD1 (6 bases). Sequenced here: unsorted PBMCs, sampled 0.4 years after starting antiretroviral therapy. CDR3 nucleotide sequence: TGTGCCAGTAGGGGGGAGGGCGCGTATGGCTACACCTTC. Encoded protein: CASRGEGAYGYTF.